These T cell receptor beta chains were read from a single sample in a study of blood T cells in healthy people across ages. TCRdb independently ran MiXCR on the 5' RACE reads; one entry per CDR3 protein. The sample consists of 550,000 to 600,000 distinct CDR3 sequences, 25% to 30% of them appearing once. Sequenced input: blood. These receptors all come from a woman in her 70s in good health. CDR3s include the opening cysteine and the closing phenylalanine or tryptophan. A D gene is named only where the DNA matches it firmly. Not all rows give a size; the values are once, few, many and, for expanded clones, a class.

16	TRBD1	NA	TRBJ2-2	TRBV5-1	TGCGCCAGCACATCGACCGGGACAGGCCCCACCGGGGAGCTGTTTTTT	CASTSTGTGPTGELFF
14	NA	NA	TRBJ2-7	TRBV12-3/TRBV12-4	TGTGCCAGCAGTGCGATGGGCAGGCCCTACGAGCAGTACTTC	CASSAMGRPYEQYF
16	NA	few	TRBJ1-6	TRBV5-1	TGCGCCAGCAGCTTGGACCTGAGCTCCTATAATTCACCCCTCCACTTT	CASSLDLSSYNSPLHF
14	TRBD1	NA	TRBJ1-1	TRBV20-1	TGCAGTGCTACCTTGACAGGGGGGAACACTGAAGCTTTCTTT	CSATLTGGNTEAFF
15	NA	few	TRBJ2-1	TRBV30	TGTGCCTGGGCCGGACAGCCTAGCTCCTACAATGAGCAGTTCTTC	CAWAGQPSSYNEQFF
14	TRBD1	NA	TRBJ2-7	TRBV29-1	TGCAGCGTGACCCTACGGACAGGGTGGAACGAGCAGTACTTC	CSVTLRTGWNEQYF
14	TRBD1	few	TRBJ2-7	TRBV7-2	TGTGCCAGCAGCCCAAGACAGGGGGCCCACGAGCAGTACTTC	CASSPRQGAHEQYF
13	NA	many	TRBJ2-5	TRBV5-1	TGCGCCAGCAGCTTGACCAGCCAAGAGACCCAGTACTTC	CASSLTSQETQYF
15	NA	NA	TRBJ1-1	TRBV20-1	TGCAGTGCTACTCGGACCAGGACGATGAACACTGAAGCTTTCTTT	CSATRTRTMNTEAFF
17	TRBD1	NA	TRBJ1-2	TRBV6-5	TGTGCCAGCAGTTTGCACGGACAGGGGGCCCTTAACTATGGCTACACCTTC	CASSLHGQGALNYGYTF
13	NA	few	TRBJ2-7	TRBV20-1	TGCAGTGCTAGAGGAAGCAGGTCCTACGAGCAGTACTTC	CSARGSRSYEQYF
17	NA	few	TRBJ1-4	TRBV21-1	TGTGCCAGCAGCAAAGTGAGGGCAGGGTGGTCTAATGAAAAACTGTTTTTT	CASSKVRAGWSNEKLFF
17	NA	NA	TRBJ2-3	TRBV7-3	TGTGCCAGCAGCTTAACAGCGGCCGGGTCCACCACAGATACGCAGTATTTT	CASSLTAAGSTTDTQYF
17	NA	NA	TRBJ2-5	TRBV6-2/TRBV6-3	TGTGCCAGCAGTTACTCCGGGGCTAACCTACAACGAGGGACCCAGTACTTC	CASSYSGANLQRGTQYF
16	TRBD2	NA	TRBJ2-1	TRBV7-3	TGTGCCAGCAGCTTATCATCTAGCGGGGGGGCCCATGAGCAGTTCTTC	CASSLSSSGGAHEQFF
17	NA	NA	TRBJ2-2	TRBV7-2	TGTGCCAGCAGCTTACAGCCTTGGACTATCAACACCGGGGAGCTGTTTTTT	CASSLQPWTINTGELFF
15	NA	few	TRBJ1-4	TRBV9	TGTGCCAGCAGCCCCACAGGAGGGGAATATGAAAAACTGTTTTTT	CASSPTGGEYEKLFF
14	NA	NA	TRBJ1-2	TRBV6-2/TRBV6-3	TGTGCCAGCAACCTATTCCGAGCCGCCTATGGCTACACCTTC	CASNLFRAAYGYTF
13	TRBD2	few	TRBJ2-7	TRBV20-1	TGCAGTGCCCCGGGAGGTGGAGTCTACGAGCAGTACTTC	CSAPGGGVYEQYF
17	NA	few	TRBJ2-6	TRBV5-1	TGCGCCAGCAGCCTTAGGACCGGCTACTCTGGGGCCAACGTCCTGACTTTC	CASSLRTGYSGANVLTF
12	NA	NA	TRBJ2-4	TRBV20-1	TGCAGTGCTCCTACGGCCCCAAACATTCAGTACTTC	CSAPTAPNIQYF
17	NA	few	TRBJ2-2	TRBV20-1	TGCAGTGCTAGAGATTCGACGGGGGCGCGTGTATCCGGGGAGCTGTTTTTT	CSARDSTGARVSGELFF
13	NA	few	TRBJ2-7	TRBV6-2/TRBV6-3	TGTGCCAGCAGTTACTTGACCCACTACGAGCAGTACTTC	CASSYLTHYEQYF
13	NA	few	TRBJ1-4	TRBV18	TGTGCCAGCTCACCAGGGATTCGCGAAGAACTGTTTTTT	CASSPGIREELFF
13	TRBD1	NA	TRBJ1-1	TRBV20-1	TGCAGTGCTAAGACAGGGTTGAACACTGAAGCTTTCTTT	CSAKTGLNTEAFF
12	TRBD2	many	TRBJ2-5	TRBV20-1	TGCAGTGCTCGTGGCGGGAGGAGGACCCAGTACTTC	CSARGGRRTQYF
13	NA	NA	TRBJ2-1	TRBV5-1	TGCGCCAGCAGCTCGCCGGGGTCCTACGAGCAGTTCTTC	CASSSPGSYEQFF
13	NA	NA	TRBJ1-6	TRBV28	TGTGCCAGCAGTACCCCGGACAATTCACCCCTCCACTTT	CASSTPDNSPLHF
14	TRBD2	NA	TRBJ2-5	TRBV20-1	TGCAGTGCCCTCCCCGGACTAGCGAGAGAGACCCAGTACTTC	CSALPGLARETQYF
16	TRBD2	few	TRBJ2-2	TRBV9	TGTGCCAGCAGCCCACTGGCTAGCGGGGGCCGGGGGGAGCTGTTTTTT	CASSPLASGGRGELFF